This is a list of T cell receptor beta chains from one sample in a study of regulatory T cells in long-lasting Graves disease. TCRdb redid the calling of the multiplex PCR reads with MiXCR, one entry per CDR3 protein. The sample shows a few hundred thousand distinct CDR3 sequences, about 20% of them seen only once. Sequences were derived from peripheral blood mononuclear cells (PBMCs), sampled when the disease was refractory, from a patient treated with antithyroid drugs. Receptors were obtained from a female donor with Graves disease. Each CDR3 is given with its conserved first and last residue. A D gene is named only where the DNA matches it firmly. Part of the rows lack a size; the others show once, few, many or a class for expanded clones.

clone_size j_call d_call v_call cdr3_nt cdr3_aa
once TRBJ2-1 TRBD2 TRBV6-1 TGTGCCAGCAGGACTAGCGGGAGCTCCTACAATGAGCAGTTCTTC CASRTSGSSYNEQFF
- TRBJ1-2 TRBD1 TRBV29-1 TGCAGCGTCGTGGACAGGACGGGTATAAACGGCTACACCTTC CSVVDRTGINGYTF
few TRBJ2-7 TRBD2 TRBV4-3 TGCGCCAGCAGCCCAGACCCTCGGGGGGGTGAGCAGTACTTC CASSPDPRGGEQYF
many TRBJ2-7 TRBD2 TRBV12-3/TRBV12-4 TGTGCCAGCACTGGGACTAGCGGGAGGTTTGGATCCTACGAGCAGTACTTC CASTGTSGRFGSYEQYF
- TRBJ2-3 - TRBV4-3 TGCGCCAGCAGCCAACGTGGGTCAGATACGCAGTATTTT CASSQRGSDTQYF
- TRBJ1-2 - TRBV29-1 TGCAGCGTTGAAGTGGGGCTCCGAGGAGGCTACACCTTC CSVEVGLRGGYTF
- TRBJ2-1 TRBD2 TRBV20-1 TGCAGTGCCGAGATAGACCAGCGGGAGTATCTAAGTGAGCAGTTCTTC CSAEIDQREYLSEQFF
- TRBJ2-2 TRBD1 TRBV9 TGTGCCAGCAGCGCCGACAGGGGAGGCACCGGGGAGCTGTTTTTT CASSADRGGTGELFF
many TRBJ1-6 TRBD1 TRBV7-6 TGTGCCAGCAGCTTAGCCCAGGACAGGGTTAATTCACCCCTCCACTTT CASSLAQDRVNSPLHF
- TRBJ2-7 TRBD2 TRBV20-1 TGCAGTGCTAGAGATCTAGGGCGGGAGAACTACGAGCAGTACTTC CSARDLGRENYEQYF
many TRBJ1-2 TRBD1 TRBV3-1 TGTGCCAGCAGCCGTGACAGGGCCTATGGCTACACCTTC CASSRDRAYGYTF
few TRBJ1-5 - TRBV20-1 TGCAGTGCCCAAGAGGGCAGGGTAGGCAATCAGCCCCAGCATTTT CSAQEGRVGNQPQHF
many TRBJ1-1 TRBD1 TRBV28 TGTGCCAGCAGTTGGACAGGGTACACTGAAGCTTTCTTT CASSWTGYTEAFF
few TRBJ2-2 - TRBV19 TGTGCCAGTAGTATAGATTGGAGAGGATTTGGAACCGGGGAGCTGTTTTTT CASSIDWRGFGTGELFF
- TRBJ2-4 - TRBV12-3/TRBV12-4 TGTGCCAGCAGCTACCTGGGGATAGTTACAGTCAACATTCAGTACTTC CASSYLGIVTVNIQYF
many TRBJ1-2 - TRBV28 TGTGCCAGCAGTTCTAGACAGATTGCCCAGTATGGCTACACCTTC CASSSRQIAQYGYTF
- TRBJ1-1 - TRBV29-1 TGCAGCGTTGAAGCCAGGGTGAGGGCGAACACTGAAGCTTTCTTT CSVEARVRANTEAFF
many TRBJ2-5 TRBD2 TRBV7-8 TGTGCCAGCAGCTTATTAGCGGGATGGGGTCTCCAAGAGACCCAGTACTTC CASSLLAGWGLQETQYF
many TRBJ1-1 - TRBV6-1 TGTGCCAGCATCATATACACTGAAGCTTTCTTT CASIIYTEAFF
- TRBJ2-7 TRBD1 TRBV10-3 TGTGCCATCAGTGAATGGACAGGGGGAACCTACGAGCAGTACTTC CAISEWTGGTYEQYF
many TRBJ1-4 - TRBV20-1 TGCAGTGCTAGAGAAAGCGGGGGGGCAGGGAATGAAAAACTGTTTTTT CSARESGGAGNEKLFF
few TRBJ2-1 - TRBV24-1 TGTGCCACCAGTGACCGGGGCTCCTACAATGAGCAGTTCTTC CATSDRGSYNEQFF
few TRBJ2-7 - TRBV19 TGTGCCAGCGGACCCGGCAGACCAGCCTACGAGCAGTACTTC CASGPGRPAYEQYF
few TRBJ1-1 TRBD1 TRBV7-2 TGTGCCAGCAGCTTACGGGCCGGGACAGTGGTGAACACTGAAGCTTTCTTT CASSLRAGTVVNTEAFF
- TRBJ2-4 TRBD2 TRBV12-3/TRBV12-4 TGTGCCAGCAGTTCTCGGACTAGCGGGAGGCTAGCCAAAAACATTCAGTACTTC CASSSRTSGRLAKNIQYF
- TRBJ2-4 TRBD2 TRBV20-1 TGCAGTGGCGGGAGAGAGAACATTCAGTACTTC CSGGRENIQYF
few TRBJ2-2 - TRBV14 TGTGCCAGCAGCCTGAAGAAAAACACCGGGGAGCTGTTTTTT CASSLKKNTGELFF
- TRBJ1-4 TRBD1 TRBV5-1 TGCGCCAGCAGCCAACGTCGGACAGGGGGCTTTGAAAAACTGTTTTTT CASSQRRTGGFEKLFF
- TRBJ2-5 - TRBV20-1 TGCAGTGCTAGAGATCGGCGCTCGAACCAAGAGACCCAGTACTTC CSARDRRSNQETQYF
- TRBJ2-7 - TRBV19 TGTGCCAGTAGTATCACCAGTTCCTCCTACGAGCAGTACTTC CASSITSSSYEQYF
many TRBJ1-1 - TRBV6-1 TGTGCCAGCACGAGCCGCGGGTGGAACACTGAAGCTTTCTTT CASTSRGWNTEAFF
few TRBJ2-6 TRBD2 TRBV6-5 TGTGCCAGCAGTTACTCGATCGGGGGGGCTGGGGCCAACGTCCTGACTTTC CASSYSIGGAGANVLTF
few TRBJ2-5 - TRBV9 TGTGCCAGCAGGGGAGACAGTCTACAAGAGACCCAGTACTTC CASRGDSLQETQYF
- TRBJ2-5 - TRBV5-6 TGTGCCAGCAGCTTGTGGCGTAAGCGAGAGACCCAGTACTTC CASSLWRKRETQYF
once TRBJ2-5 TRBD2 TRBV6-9 TGTGCCAGCAGTTTTGGGACTAGCGGGAGGGCCAGGCGGGAGACCCAGTACTTC CASSFGTSGRARRETQYF
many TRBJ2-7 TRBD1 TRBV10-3 TGTGCCATCAGTAAAGACAGGGACTACGAGCAGTACTTC CAISKDRDYEQYF
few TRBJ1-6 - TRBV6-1 TGTGCCAGCAGTCCCCTAGCGGGCTTCTATAATTCACCCCTCCACTTT CASSPLAGFYNSPLHF
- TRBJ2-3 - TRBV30 TGTGCCTGGAGTGTGGGGGTCTACAGCACAGATACGCAGTATTTT CAWSVGVYSTDTQYF